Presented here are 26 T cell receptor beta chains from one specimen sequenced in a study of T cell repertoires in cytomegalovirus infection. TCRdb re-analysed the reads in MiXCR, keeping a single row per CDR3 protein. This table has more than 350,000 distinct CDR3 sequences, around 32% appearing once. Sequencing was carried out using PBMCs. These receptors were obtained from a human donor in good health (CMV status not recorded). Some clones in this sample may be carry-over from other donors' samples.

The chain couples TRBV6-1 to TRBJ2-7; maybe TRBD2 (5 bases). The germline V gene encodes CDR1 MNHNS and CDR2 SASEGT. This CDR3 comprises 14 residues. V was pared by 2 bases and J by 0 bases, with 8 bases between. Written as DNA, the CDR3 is TGTGCCAGCAGTGAAACGGGGAACTCCTACGAGCAGTACTTC. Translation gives CASSETGNSYEQYF.

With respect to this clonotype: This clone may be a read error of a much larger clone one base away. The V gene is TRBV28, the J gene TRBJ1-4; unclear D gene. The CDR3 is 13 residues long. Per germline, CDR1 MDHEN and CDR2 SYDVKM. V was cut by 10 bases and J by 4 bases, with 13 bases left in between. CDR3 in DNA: TGTGCCATCAAGTCCCCGGTTAATGAAAAACTGTTTTTT. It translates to CAIKSPVNEKLFF.

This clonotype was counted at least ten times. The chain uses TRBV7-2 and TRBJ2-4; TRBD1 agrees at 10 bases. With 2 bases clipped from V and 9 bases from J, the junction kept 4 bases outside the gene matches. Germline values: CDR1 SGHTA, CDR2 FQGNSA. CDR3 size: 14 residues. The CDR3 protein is CASSLSGTGAIQYF. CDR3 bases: TGTGCCAGCAGCTTATCCGGGACAGGGGCCATTCAGTACTTC.

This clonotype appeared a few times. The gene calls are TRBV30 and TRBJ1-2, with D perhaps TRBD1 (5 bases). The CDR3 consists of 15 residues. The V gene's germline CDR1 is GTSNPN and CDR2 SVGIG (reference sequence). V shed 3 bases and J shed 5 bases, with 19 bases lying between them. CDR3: CAWSIGHFPLYGYTF. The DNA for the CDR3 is TGTGCCTGGAGCATTGGACATTTCCCCCTTTATGGCTACACCTTC.

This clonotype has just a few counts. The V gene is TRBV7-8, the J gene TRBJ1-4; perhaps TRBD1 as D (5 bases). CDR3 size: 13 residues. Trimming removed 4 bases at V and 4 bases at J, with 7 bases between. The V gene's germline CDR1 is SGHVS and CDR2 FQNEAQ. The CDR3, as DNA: TGTGCCAGCAGCTCGGGGCATAATGAAAAACTGTTTTTT. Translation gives CASSSGHNEKLFF.

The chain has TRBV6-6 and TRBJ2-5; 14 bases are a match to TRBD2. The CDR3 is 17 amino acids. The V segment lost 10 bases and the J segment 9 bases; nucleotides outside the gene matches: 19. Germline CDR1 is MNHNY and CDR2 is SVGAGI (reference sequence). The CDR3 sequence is CAISIMTSGGALGAQYF. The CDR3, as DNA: TGTGCCATCAGCATCATGACTAGCGGGGGGGCACTTGGTGCCCAGTACTTC.

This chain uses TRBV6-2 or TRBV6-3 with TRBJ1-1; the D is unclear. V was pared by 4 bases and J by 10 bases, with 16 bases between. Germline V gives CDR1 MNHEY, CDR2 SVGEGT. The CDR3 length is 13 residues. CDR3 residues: CASSSRVAMGAFF. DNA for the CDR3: TGTGCCAGCAGTTCGCGGGTGGCGATGGGAGCTTTCTTT.

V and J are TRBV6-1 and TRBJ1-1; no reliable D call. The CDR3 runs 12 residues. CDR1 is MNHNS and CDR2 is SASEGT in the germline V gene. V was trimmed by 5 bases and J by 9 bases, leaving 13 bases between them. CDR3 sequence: CASSYEGGKAFF. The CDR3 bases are TGTGCCAGCAGTTACGAAGGTGGGAAAGCTTTCTTT.

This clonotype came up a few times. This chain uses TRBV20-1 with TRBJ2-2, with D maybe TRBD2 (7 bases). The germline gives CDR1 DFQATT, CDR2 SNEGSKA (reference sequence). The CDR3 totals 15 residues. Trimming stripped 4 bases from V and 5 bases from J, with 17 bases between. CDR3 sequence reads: CSATDGGHRTGELFF. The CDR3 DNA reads TGCAGTGCTACCGACGGGGGGCACCGGACCGGGGAGCTGTTTTTT.

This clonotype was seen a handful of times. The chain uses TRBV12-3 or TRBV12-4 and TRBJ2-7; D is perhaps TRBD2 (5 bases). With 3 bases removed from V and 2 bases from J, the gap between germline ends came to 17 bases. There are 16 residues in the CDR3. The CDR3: CASSFGRGAKTYEQYF. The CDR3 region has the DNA TGTGCCAGCAGTTTTGGTCGGGGTGCGAAAACCTACGAGCAGTACTTC.

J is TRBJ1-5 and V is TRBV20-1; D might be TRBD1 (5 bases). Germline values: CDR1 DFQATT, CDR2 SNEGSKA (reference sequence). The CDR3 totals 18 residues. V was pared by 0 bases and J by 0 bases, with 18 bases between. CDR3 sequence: CSARDSGKGTYSNQPQHF. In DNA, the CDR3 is TGCAGTGCTAGAGATTCAGGGAAGGGGACCTATAGCAATCAGCCCCAGCATTTT.

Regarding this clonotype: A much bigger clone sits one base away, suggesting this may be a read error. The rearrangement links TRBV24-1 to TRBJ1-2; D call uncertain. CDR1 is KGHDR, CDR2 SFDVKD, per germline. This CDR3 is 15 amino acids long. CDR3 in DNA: TGTGCCACCAGTGATTTGCAAGGCGGGGTCTATGTCTACACCTTC. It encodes CATSDLQGGVYVYTF.

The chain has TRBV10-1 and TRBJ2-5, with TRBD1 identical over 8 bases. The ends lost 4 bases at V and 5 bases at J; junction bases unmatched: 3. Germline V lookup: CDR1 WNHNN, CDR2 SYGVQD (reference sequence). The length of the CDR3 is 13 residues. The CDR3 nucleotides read TGCGCCAGCAGTGGGACAGGGCTTGAGACCCAGTACTTC. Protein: CASSGTGLETQYF.

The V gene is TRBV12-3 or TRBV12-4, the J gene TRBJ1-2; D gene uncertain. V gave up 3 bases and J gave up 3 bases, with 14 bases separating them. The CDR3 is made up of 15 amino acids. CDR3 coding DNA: TGTGCCAGCAGTTTTGGTTCGCAGATTGACTATGGCTACACCTTC. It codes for CASSFGSQIDYGYTF.

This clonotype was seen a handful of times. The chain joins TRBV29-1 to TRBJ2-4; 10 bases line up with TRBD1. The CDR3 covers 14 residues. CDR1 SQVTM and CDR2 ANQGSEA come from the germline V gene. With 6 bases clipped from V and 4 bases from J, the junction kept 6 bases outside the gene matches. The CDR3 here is CSVGQGGRKNIQYF. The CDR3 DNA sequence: TGCAGCGTAGGACAGGGGGGGAGGAAAAACATTCAGTACTTC.

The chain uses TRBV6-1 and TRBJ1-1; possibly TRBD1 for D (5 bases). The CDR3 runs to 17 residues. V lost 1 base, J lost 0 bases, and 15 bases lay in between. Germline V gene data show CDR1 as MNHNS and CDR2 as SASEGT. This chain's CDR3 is CASSEDGWGGMNTEAFF. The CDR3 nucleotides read TGTGCCAGCAGTGAAGACGGGTGGGGGGGGATGAACACTGAAGCTTTCTTT.

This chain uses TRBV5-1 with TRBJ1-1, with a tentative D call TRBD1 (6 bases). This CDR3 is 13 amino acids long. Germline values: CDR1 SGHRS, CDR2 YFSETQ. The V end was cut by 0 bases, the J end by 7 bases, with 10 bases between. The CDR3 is CASSLGTVNEAFF. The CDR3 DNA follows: TGCGCCAGCAGCTTGGGGACAGTTAATGAAGCTTTCTTT. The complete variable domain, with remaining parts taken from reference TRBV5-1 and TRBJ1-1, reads KAGVTQTPRYLIKTRGQQVTLSCSPISGHRSVSWYQQTPGQGLQFLFEYFSETQRNKGNFPGRFSGRQFSNSRSEMNVSTLELGDSALYLCASSLGTVNEAFFGQGTRLTVV.

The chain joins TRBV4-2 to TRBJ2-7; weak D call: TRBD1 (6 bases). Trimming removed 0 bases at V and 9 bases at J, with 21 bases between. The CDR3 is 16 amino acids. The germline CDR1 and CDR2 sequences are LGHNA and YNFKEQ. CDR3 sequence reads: CASSQDFTGQSGGQYF. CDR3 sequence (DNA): TGTGCCAGCAGCCAAGATTTTACCGGACAGAGTGGGGGGCAGTACTTC.

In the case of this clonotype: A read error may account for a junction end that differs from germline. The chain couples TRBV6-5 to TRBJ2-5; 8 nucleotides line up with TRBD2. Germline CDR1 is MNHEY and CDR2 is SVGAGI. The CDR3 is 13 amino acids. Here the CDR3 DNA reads TGTGCCAGCAATTACGGGGGGGAAGAGACCCAGTACTTC. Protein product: CASNYGGEETQYF.

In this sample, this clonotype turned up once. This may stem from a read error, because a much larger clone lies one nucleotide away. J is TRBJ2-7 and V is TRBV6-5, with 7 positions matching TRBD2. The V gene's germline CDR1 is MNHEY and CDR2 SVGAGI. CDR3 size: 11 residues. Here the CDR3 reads CVSSYGREQYF. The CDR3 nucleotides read TGTGTCAGCAGTTACGGGAGGGAGCAGTACTTC.

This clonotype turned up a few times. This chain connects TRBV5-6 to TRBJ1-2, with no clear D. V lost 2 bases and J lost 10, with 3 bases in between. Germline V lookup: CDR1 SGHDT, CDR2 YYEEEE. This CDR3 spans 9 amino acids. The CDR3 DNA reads TGTGCCAGCAGCTTTGACTACACCTTC. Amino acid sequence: CASSFDYTF.

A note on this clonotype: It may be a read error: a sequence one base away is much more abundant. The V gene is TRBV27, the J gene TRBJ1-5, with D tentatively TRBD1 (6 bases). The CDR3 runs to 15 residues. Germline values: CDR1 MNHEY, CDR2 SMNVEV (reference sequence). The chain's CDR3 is CASILQGGRNQPQHF. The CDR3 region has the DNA TGTGCCAGCATTTTACAGGGAGGCCGCAATCAGCCCCAGCATTTT.

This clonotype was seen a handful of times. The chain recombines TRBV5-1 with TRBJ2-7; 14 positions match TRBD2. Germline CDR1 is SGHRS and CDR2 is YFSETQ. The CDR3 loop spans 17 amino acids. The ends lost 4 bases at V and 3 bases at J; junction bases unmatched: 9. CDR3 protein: CASSQGTSGGINYEQYF. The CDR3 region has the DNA TGCGCCAGCAGCCAGGGGACTAGCGGGGGCATTAACTACGAGCAGTACTTC.

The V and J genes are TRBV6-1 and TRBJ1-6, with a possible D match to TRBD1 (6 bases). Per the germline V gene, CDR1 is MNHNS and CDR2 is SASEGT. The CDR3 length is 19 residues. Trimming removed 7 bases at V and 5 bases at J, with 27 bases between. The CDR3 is CASKPTGLESTINNSPLHF. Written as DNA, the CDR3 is TGTGCCAGCAAGCCTACAGGGCTAGAGTCAACGATTAATAATTCACCCCTCCACTTT.

The CDR3 coding sequence is TGTGCCAGCAGCCCCCTTGGGGGAAGGAGCAATCAGCCCCAGCATTTT. Residues: CASSPLGGRSNQPQHF. V usage is TRBV5-6 and J usage is TRBJ1-5, with D possibly being TRBD1 (5 bases). The CDR3 length is 16 residues. Per germline, CDR1 SGHDT and CDR2 YYEEEE. V was cut by 4 bases and J by 1 base, with 15 bases left in between.

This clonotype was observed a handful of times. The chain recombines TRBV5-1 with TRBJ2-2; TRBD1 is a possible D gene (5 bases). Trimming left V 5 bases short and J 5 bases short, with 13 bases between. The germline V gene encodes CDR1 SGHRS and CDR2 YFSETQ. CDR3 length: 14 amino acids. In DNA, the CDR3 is TGCGCCAGCAGGCTACAGGACGGAACCGGGGAGCTGTTTTTT. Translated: CASRLQDGTGELFF. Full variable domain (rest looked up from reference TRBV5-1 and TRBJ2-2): KAGVTQTPRYLIKTRGQQVTLSCSPISGHRSVSWYQQTPGQGLQFLFEYFSETQRNKGNFPGRFSGRQFSNSRSEMNVSTLELGDSALYLCASRLQDGTGELFFGEGSRLTVL.